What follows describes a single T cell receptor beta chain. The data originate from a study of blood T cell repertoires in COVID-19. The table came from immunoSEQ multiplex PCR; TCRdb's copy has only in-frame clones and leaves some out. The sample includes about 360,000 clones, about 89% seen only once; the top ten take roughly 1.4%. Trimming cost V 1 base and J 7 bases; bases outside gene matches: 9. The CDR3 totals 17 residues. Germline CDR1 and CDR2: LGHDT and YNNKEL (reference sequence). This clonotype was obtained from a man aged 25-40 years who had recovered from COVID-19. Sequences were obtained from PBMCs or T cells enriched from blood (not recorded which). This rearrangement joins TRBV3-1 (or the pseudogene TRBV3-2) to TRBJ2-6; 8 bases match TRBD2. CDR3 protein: CASSQGSGVVGANVLTF. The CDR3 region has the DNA TGTGCCAGCAGCCAAGGTAGCGGGGTCGTTGGAGCCAACGTCCTGACTTTC.